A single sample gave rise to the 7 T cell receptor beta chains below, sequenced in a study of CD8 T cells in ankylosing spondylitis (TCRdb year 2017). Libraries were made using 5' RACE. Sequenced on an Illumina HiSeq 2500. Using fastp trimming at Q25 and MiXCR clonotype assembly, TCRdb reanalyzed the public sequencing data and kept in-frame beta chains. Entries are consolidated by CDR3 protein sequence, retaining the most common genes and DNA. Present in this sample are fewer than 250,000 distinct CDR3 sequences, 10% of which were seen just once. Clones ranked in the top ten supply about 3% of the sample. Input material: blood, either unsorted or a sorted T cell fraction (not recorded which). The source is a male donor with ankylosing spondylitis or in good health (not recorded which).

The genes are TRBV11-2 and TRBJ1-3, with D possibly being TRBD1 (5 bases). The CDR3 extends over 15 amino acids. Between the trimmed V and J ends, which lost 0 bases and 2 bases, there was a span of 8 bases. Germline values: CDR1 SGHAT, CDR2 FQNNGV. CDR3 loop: CASSLDGTPGNTIYF. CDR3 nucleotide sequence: TGTGCCAGCAGCTTAGACGGGACCCCTGGAAACACCATATATTTT.

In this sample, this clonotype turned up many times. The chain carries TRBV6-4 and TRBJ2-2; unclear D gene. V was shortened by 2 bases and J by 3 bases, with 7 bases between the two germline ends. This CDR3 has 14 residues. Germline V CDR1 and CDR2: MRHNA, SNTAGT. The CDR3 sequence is CASSDNGDTGELFF. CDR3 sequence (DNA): TGTGCCAGCAGTGACAATGGGGACACCGGGGAGCTGTTTTTT.

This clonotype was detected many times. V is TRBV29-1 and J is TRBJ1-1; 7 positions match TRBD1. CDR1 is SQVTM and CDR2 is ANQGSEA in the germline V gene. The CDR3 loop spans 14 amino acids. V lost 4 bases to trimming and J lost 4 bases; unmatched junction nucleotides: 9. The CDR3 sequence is CSVVQGGSGTEAFF. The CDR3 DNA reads TGCAGCGTTGTGCAGGGGGGTTCGGGCACTGAAGCTTTCTTT.

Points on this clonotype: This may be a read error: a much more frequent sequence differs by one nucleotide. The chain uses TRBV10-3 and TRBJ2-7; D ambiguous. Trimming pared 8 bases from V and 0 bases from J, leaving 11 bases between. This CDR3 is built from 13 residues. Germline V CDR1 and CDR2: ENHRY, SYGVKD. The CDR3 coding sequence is TGTGCCATCTCTGGCAGCAGCTCCTACGAGCAGTACTTC. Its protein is CAISGSSSYEQYF.

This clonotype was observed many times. CDR3 protein: CASSIVGSGPNEQFF. CDR3 in DNA: TGTGCCAGTAGTATAGTAGGTAGCGGGCCCAATGAGCAGTTCTTC. The chain employs TRBV19 and TRBJ2-1, with 7 positions matching TRBD2. Trimming cost V 1 base and J 6 bases; bases outside gene matches: 6. This CDR3 has 15 residues. CDR1 is LNHDA and CDR2 is SQIVND in the germline V gene (reference sequence).

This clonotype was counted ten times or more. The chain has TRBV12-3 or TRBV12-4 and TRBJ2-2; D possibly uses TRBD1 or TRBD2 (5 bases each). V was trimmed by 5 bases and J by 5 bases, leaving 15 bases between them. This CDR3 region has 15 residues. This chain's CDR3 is CASSMPGPITGELFF. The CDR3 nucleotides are TGTGCCAGCAGTATGCCGGGACCCATTACCGGGGAGCTGTTTTTT.

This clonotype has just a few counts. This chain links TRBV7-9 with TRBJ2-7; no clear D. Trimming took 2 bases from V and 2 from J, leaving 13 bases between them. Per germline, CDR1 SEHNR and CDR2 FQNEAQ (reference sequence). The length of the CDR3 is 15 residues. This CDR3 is CASSLTDLDPYEQYF. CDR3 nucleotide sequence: TGTGCCAGCAGCTTAACGGATCTGGACCCCTACGAGCAGTACTTC.